This TCR beta chain was profiled in a study of Ad26.COV2.S vaccination and SARS-CoV-2 variants. Study background: Within the COV1001 Ad26.COV2.S trial arm, the donor was enrolled.

In regard to this clone: Its cognate antigen is unknown.

J lost 7 bases, V lost 5 bases, and 9 bases had no gene match. In germline, CDR1 is SEHNR, CDR2 FQNEAQ (reference sequence). The CDR3 runs to 15 residues. Findings and limits, study-wide: Breadth measured for non-spike TCRs was similar across vaccine and placebo recipients.

Treatment defined: roughly 18 received Ad26.COV2.S at low or high dose, single or two shots; about 5 received placebo; per-sample allocation not given. Vaccine and placebo recipients were sampled on day 63 after the first injection. Ad26.COV2.S expressed prefusion-stabilized spike from the original Wuhan strain. TCRdb's copy holds only in-frame clones and misses some; the assay was immunoSEQ multiplex PCR. Of 240,000 or so clones in the sample, approximately 90% are singletons; the top ten hold roughly 10%. Sequencing was performed on peripheral blood, taken in a trial of Ad26.COV2.S vaccine versus placebo. The TCR was taken from a person aged 18 to 65 who received the Ad26.COV2.S COVID-19 vaccine or a placebo. This chain connects TRBV7-9 to TRBJ2-1, with 9 positions matching TRBD1. CDR3 protein: CASSQGQGTRNEQFF. The CDR3 coding sequence is TGTGCCAGCAGCCAAGGACAGGGGACGAGGAATGAGCAGTTCTTC.